These T cell receptor beta chains were read from a single sample in a study of cytomegalovirus exposure and HLA in healthy donors. Libraries were prepared by immunoSEQ multiplex PCR; TCRdb keeps only in-frame clonotypes and omits some of them. The profile shows 140,000 or so clones, approximately 79% of them singletons. The sequenced sample was PBMCs. The source is a woman in her 30s in good health and CMV-seronegative. The CDR3 runs from the conserved cysteine through the conserved F or W. The D gene is left open where the match is weak. Clone size is given for some rows only: seen once, a few or many times, or a class if the clone is expanded.

CDR3 protein: CASKIQGAIPNTEAFF
CDR3 DNA: TGTGCCAGTAAAATTCAGGGGGCAATCCCGAACACTGAAGCTTTCTTT
D gene: TRBD1
V gene: TRBV19
J gene: TRBJ1-1
clone size: -

CDR3 protein: CASQGGFSSTDTQYF
CDR3 DNA: TGTGCCAGCCAGGGGGGTTTTTCTAGCACAGATACGCAGTATTTT
D gene: -
V gene: TRBV7-9
J gene: TRBJ2-3
clone size: -

CDR3 protein: CASSFSGQGREQYF
CDR3 DNA: TGTGCCAGCAGTTTCTCGGGACAGGGCAGGGAGCAGTACTTC
D gene: TRBD1
V gene: TRBV27
J gene: TRBJ2-7
clone size: -

CDR3 protein: CASSQGVLAGGYNEQFF
CDR3 DNA: TGCGCCAGCAGCCAAGGGGTACTAGCGGGGGGTTACAATGAGCAGTTCTTC
D gene: TRBD2
V gene: TRBV4-3
J gene: TRBJ2-1
clone size: -

CDR3 protein: CASSSQANQETQYF
CDR3 DNA: TGTGCCAGCAGCTCACAGGCCAACCAAGAGACCCAGTACTTC
D gene: -
V gene: TRBV7-6
J gene: TRBJ2-5
clone size: -

CDR3 protein: CSVEKGQDPYTQYF
CDR3 DNA: TGCAGCGTTGAAAAAGGACAGGATCCTTATACGCAGTATTTT
D gene: TRBD1
V gene: TRBV29-1
J gene: TRBJ2-3
clone size: once

CDR3 protein: CASSPGQGRTGWANEKLFF
CDR3 DNA: TGCGCCAGCAGCCCGGGACAGGGCAGAACCGGCTGGGCTAATGAAAAACTGTTTTTT
D gene: TRBD1
V gene: TRBV5-1
J gene: TRBJ1-4
clone size: -

CDR3 protein: CASSMLGTGADYGYTF
CDR3 DNA: TGTGCCAGCAGTATGCTAGGGACAGGGGCGGACTATGGCTACACCTTC
D gene: TRBD1
V gene: TRBV27
J gene: TRBJ1-2
clone size: -

CDR3 protein: CASSSGTDSYEQYF
CDR3 DNA: TGTGCCAGCAGCTCCGGGACAGACTCCTACGAGCAGTACTTC
D gene: TRBD1
V gene: TRBV7-9
J gene: TRBJ2-7
clone size: -

CDR3 protein: CSAGDRGRYEQYF
CDR3 DNA: TGCAGCGCAGGGGACAGGGGCCGTTACGAGCAGTACTTC
D gene: TRBD1
V gene: TRBV29-1
J gene: TRBJ2-7
clone size: -

CDR3 protein: CASSHLAGRQTQYF
CDR3 DNA: TGCGCCAGCAGTCATTTAGCGGGGCGGCAGACCCAGTACTTC
D gene: TRBD2
V gene: TRBV23-1
J gene: TRBJ2-5
clone size: -

CDR3 protein: CASSLGLTSTDTQYF
CDR3 DNA: TGTGCCAGCAGCCTTGGTCTCACTAGCACAGATACGCAGTATTTT
D gene: -
V gene: TRBV7-3
J gene: TRBJ2-3
clone size: -

CDR3 protein: CASSPGSGGSYEQYF
CDR3 DNA: TGTGCCAGCAGCCCGGGGTCGGGGGGAAGCTACGAGCAGTACTTC
D gene: TRBD2
V gene: TRBV7-6
J gene: TRBJ2-7
clone size: -

CDR3 protein: CSDRDSTDTQYF
CDR3 DNA: TGCAGCGACCGGGACTCCACAGATACGCAGTATTTT
D gene: -
V gene: TRBV29-1
J gene: TRBJ2-3
clone size: -

CDR3 protein: CASSDQGPVTEAFF
CDR3 DNA: TGCGCCAGCAGTGATCAGGGGCCGGTCACTGAAGCTTTCTTT
D gene: -
V gene: TRBV10-2
J gene: TRBJ1-1
clone size: -

CDR3 protein: CASSPLSGGEKNIQYF
CDR3 DNA: TGCGCCAGCAGCCCTCTTAGCGGGGGCGAAAAAAACATTCAGTACTTC
D gene: TRBD2
V gene: TRBV5-1
J gene: TRBJ2-4
clone size: -

CDR3 protein: CASSGGQLGYYGYTF
CDR3 DNA: TGTGCCAGCAGCGGGGGACAGTTAGGGTACTATGGCTACACCTTC
D gene: TRBD1
V gene: TRBV9
J gene: TRBJ1-2
clone size: -

CDR3 protein: CASSTLGQGFSNEQFF
CDR3 DNA: TGTGCCAGCAGCACCCTCGGACAGGGATTTTCCAATGAGCAGTTCTTC
D gene: TRBD1
V gene: TRBV27
J gene: TRBJ2-1
clone size: -